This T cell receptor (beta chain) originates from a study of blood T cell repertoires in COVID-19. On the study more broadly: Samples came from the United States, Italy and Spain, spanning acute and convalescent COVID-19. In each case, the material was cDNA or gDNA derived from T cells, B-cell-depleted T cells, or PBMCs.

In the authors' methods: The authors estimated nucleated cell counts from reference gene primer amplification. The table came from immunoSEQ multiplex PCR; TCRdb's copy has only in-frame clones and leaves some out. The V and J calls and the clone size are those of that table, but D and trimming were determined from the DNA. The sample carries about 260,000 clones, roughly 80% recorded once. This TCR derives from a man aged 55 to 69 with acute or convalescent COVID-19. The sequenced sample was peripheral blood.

The CDR3 is CASRLSPSSGGELFF. In DNA, the CDR3 is TGTGCCAGCCGCCTGAGTCCCTCTTCTGGCGGGGAGCTGTTTTTT. The V call is TRBV19, the J call TRBJ2-2; D gene unclear. The CDR3 runs to 15 residues. The V gene's germline CDR1 is LNHDA and CDR2 SQIVND (reference sequence). Trimming took off 9 bases at V and 7 bases at J, with 21 bases between the two ends.